These 15 T cell receptor beta chains share one sample of origin, sequenced in a study of T cells in Graves' hyperthyroidism and ophthalmopathy. The CDR3 regions of TCR beta were amplified from RNA transcripts. Using the HTBI primer set, a first-round RT-PCR was run on the TCR CDR3. TCRdb recomputed calls from the multiplex PCR reads with MiXCR, one row per CDR3 protein. The sample shows some 360,000 distinct CDR3 sequences, around 18% of them seen only once. The sequenced sample was blood. These receptors were collected from a woman in her thirties or forties with Graves' ophthalmopathy.

Details on this clonotype: This could be a read error, since a much larger clone is one nucleotide away. The V and J genes are TRBV19 and TRBJ2-7; D uncertain. Germline V gives CDR1 LNHDA, CDR2 SQIVND (reference sequence). Between the trimmed V and J ends, which lost 11 bases and 0 bases, there was a span of 17 bases. CDR3 length: 14 residues. This CDR3 reads CASSWSYDSYEQYF. For the CDR3, the DNA is TGTGCCTCCAGCTGGAGCTACGACTCCTACGAGCAGTACTTC.

This clonotype was seen at least ten times. The rearrangement links TRBV12-3 or TRBV12-4 to TRBJ2-7; TRBD1 is a possible D gene (6 bases). The CDR3 consists of 13 residues. V gave up 6 bases and J gave up 7 bases, with 16 bases separating them. CDR3 loop: CASSPNRAREQYF. The CDR3, as DNA: TGTGCCAGCAGCCCCAACAGGGCGCGGGAGCAGTACTTC.

The chain combines TRBV12-3 or TRBV12-4 with TRBJ2-5; 11 bases fit TRBD2. The CDR3 is 15 amino acids. After removal of 4 bases from V and 6 bases from J, the junction contained 7 bases not matched to a gene. For the CDR3, the DNA is TGTGCCAGCAGTTCGCGTAGCGGGGGGGGACAGACCCAGTACTTC. Residues: CASSSRSGGGQTQYF.

This clonotype was seen many times. The chain carries TRBV28 and TRBJ1-1; the D is unclear. CDR1 MDHEN and CDR2 SYDVKM come from the germline V gene. Trimming pared 3 bases from V and 2 bases from J, leaving 10 bases between. CDR3 length: 14 residues. Here the CDR3 reads CASSFRPANTEAFF. The CDR3 DNA follows: TGTGCCAGCAGTTTTCGGCCGGCAAACACTGAAGCTTTCTTT.

This clonotype showed up many times. The CDR3 sequence is CASSLAGLRNQPQHF. The CDR3 DNA reads TGTGCCAGCAGCCTTGCAGGGCTGCGCAATCAGCCCCAGCATTTT. V usage is TRBV7-2 and J usage is TRBJ1-5, with D possibly TRBD1 on 5 matching bases. There are 15 residues in the CDR3. V dropped 5 bases and J dropped 2 bases, with 13 bases sitting between them. Germline loops: CDR1 SGHTA, CDR2 FQGNSA.

This clonotype was recorded at least ten times. The chain recombines TRBV6-2 or TRBV6-3 with TRBJ2-6; weak D call: TRBD1 (5 bases). The CDR3 covers 14 residues. The ends were cut back, 7 bases at V and 2 bases at J, with 9 bases in the middle. Germline CDR1 MNHEY, CDR2 SVGEGT. The CDR3 spells CASKTVAGANVLTF. The CDR3 DNA sequence: TGTGCCAGCAAGACAGTTGCTGGGGCCAACGTCCTGACTTTC.

This clonotype has ten or more counts. The chain couples TRBV28 to TRBJ2-5, with D uncertain. The CDR3 runs to 15 residues. Germline CDR1 is MDHEN and CDR2 is SYDVKM. V lost 1 base and J lost 2, with 11 bases in between. The DNA of the CDR3 is TGTGCCAGCAGTTTATTAGGGAACAAACAAGAGACCCAGTACTTC. Translated, it gives CASSLLGNKQETQYF.

The chain links TRBV27 to TRBJ2-5, with D possibly being TRBD2 (6 bases). The germline CDR1 and CDR2 sequences are MNHEY and SMNVEV (reference sequence). The CDR3 spans 13 residues. V was cut by 7 bases and J by 4 bases, with 13 bases left in between. CDR3 bases: TGTGCCAGCACCGGACGGGGGTCAGAGACCCAGTACTTC. Protein sequence: CASTGRGSETQYF.

This clonotype has ten or more counts. The rearrangement joins TRBV28 to TRBJ1-1; unclear D gene. Germline assignment: CDR1 MDHEN and CDR2 SYDVKM. The ends were cut back, 5 bases at V and 0 bases at J, with 19 bases in the middle. This CDR3 has 17 residues. CDR3 DNA sequence: TGTGCCAGCAGTCTTACCGGTTCAGGCAACTTGAACACTGAAGCTTTCTTT. It codes for CASSLTGSGNLNTEAFF. Together with reference TRBV28 and TRBJ1-1, the CDR3 gives the full variable domain: DVKVTQSSRYLVKRTGEKVFLECVQDMDHENMFWYRQDPGLGLRLIYFSYDVKMKEKGDIPEGYSVSREKKERFSLILESASTNQTSMYLCASSLTGSGNLNTEAFFGQGTRLTVV.

This clonotype was seen ten or more times. The genes are TRBV20-1 and TRBJ2-5; D is perhaps TRBD1 (5 bases). V lost 1 base to trimming and J lost 7 bases, with 13 bases between them. The length of the CDR3 is 13 residues. From germline, CDR1 is DFQATT and CDR2 SNEGSKA (reference sequence). The CDR3 loop reads CSARGTQKGTQYF. In nucleotides, the CDR3 is TGCAGTGCTAGAGGGACACAAAAGGGGACCCAGTACTTC.

This chain joins TRBV6-4 and TRBJ2-3; 11 positions match TRBD2. Germline CDR1 MRHNA, CDR2 SNTAGT. The CDR3 extends over 16 amino acids. V shed 2 bases and J 7 bases; nucleotides not matched to a gene: 8. The CDR3 DNA reads TGTGCCAGCAGTGACACCTTGACTAGCGGGGTTCATACGCAGTATTTT. This translates into CASSDTLTSGVHTQYF.

This clonotype was counted ten times or more. The chain joins TRBV20-1 to TRBJ2-7; either TRBD1 or TRBD2 may supply D (5 bases each). The CDR3 is 14 residues long. V was pared by 6 bases and J by 3 bases, with 18 bases between. Germline V CDR1 and CDR2: DFQATT, SNEGSKA (reference sequence). CDR3 loop: CSAKLRDGNYEQYF. CDR3 coding DNA: TGCAGTGCAAAGCTAAGGGACGGGAACTACGAGCAGTACTTC.

This clonotype has at least ten counts. The chain joins TRBV20-1 to TRBJ2-2; no reliable D call. The CDR3 contains 15 residues. CDR1 and CDR2 from the germline V gene are DFQATT and SNEGSKA (reference sequence). The V gene lost 2 bases and the J gene lost 1 base, with 11 bases spanning the gap. As DNA, the CDR3 is TGCAGTGCTAGAACGTTGTGGGGGAACACCGGGGAGCTGTTTTTT. Its translation is CSARTLWGNTGELFF.

This clonotype was picked up many times. The chain has TRBV6-2 or TRBV6-3 and TRBJ1-5; D gene ambiguous. The V end lost 3 bases, the J end lost 2 bases, and 11 bases lay between the germline ends. Germline CDR1 is MNHEY and CDR2 is SVGEGT. CDR3 length: 15 amino acids. The CDR3 loop is CASSYQFSGNQPQHF. As DNA, the CDR3 is TGTGCCAGCAGTTATCAGTTTTCGGGCAATCAGCCCCAGCATTTT.

This clonotype was counted many times. At one end, the junction sequence differs from germline, possibly due to a read error. The J gene is TRBJ1-5, the V gene TRBV28, with TRBD1 matching 11 bases. Germline values: CDR1 MDHEN, CDR2 SYDVKM. The CDR3 is 15 residues long. Here the CDR3 reads CASSLWTGGNRPQHF. For the CDR3, the DNA is TGTGCCAGCAGTCTGTGGACAGGGGGCAATCGGCCCCAGCATTTT.